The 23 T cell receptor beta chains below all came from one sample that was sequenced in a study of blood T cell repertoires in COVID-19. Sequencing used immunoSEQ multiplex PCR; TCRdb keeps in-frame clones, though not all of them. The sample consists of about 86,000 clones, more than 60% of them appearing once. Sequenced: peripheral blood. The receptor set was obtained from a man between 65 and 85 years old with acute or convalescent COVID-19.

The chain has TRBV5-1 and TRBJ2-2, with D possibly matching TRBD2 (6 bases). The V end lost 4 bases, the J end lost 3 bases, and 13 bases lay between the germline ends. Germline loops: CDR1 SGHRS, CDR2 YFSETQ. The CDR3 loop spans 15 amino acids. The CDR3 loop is CASSPGGGDTGELFF. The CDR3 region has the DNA TGCGCCAGCAGCCCGGGCGGCGGGGACACCGGGGAGCTGTTTTTT.

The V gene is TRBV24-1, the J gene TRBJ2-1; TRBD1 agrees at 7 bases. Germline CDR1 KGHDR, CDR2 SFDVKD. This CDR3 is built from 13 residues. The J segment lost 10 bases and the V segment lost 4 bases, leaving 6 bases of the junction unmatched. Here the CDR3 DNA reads TGTGCCACCAGTGACTACAGGGGCGGCGAGCAGTTCTTC. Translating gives CATSDYRGGEQFF.

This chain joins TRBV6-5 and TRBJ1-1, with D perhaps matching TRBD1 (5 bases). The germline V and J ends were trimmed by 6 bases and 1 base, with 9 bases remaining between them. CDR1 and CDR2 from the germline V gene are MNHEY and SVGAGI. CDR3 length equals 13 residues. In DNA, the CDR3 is TGTGCCAGCAGCTACCAGGGGAACACTGAAGCTTTCTTT. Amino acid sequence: CASSYQGNTEAFF.

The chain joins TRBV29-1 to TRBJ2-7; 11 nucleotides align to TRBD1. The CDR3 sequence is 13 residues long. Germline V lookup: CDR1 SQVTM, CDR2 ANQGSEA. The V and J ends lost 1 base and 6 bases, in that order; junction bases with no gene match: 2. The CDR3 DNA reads TGCAGCGTTGAAGGGACAGGGGGCGTCGAGCAGTACTTC. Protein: CSVEGTGGVEQYF.

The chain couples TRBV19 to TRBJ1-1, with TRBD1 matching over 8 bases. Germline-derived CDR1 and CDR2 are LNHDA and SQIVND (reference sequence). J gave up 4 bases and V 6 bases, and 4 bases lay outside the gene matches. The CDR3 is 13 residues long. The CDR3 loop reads CASSQGARTEAFF. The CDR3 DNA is TGTGCCAGTAGCCAGGGGGCTCGCACTGAAGCTTTCTTT.

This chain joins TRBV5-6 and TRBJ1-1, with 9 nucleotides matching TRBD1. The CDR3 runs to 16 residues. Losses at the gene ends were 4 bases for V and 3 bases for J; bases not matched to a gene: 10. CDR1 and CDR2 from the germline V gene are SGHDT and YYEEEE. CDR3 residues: CASSKDRGRGDTEAFF. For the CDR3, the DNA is TGTGCCAGCAGCAAGGACAGGGGACGAGGGGACACTGAAGCTTTCTTT.

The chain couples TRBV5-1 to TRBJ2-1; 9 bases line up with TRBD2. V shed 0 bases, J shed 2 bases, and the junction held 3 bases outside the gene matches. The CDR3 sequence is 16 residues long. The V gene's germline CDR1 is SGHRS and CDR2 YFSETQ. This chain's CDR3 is CASSLAGGGAYNEQFF. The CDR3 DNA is TGCGCCAGCAGCTTGGCTGGCGGGGGGGCCTACAATGAGCAGTTCTTC.

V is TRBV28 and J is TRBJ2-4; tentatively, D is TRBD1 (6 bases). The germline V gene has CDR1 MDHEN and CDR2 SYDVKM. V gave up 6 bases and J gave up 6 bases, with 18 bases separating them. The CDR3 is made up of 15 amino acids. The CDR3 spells CASSPLGALLNIQYF. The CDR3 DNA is TGTGCCAGCAGCCCCCTGGGGGCACTATTAAACATTCAGTACTTC. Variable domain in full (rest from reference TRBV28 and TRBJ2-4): DVKVTQSSRYLVKRTGEKVFLECVQDMDHENMFWYRQDPGLGLRLIYFSYDVKMKEKGDIPEGYSVSREKKERFSLILESASTNQTSMYLCASSPLGALLNIQYFGAGTRLSVL.

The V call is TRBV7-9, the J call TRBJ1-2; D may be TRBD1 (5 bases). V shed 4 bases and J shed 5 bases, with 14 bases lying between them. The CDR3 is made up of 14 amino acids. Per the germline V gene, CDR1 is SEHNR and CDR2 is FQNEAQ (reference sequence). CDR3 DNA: TGTGCCAGCAGCTCCGAGGCTGGGGGGTATGGCTACACCTTC. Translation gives CASSSEAGGYGYTF.

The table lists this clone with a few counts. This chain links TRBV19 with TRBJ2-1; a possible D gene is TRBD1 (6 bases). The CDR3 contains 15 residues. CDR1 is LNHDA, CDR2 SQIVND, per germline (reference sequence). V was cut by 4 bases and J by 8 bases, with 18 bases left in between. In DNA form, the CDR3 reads TGTGCCAGTAGTACCCGACAGGCGGCAGGAGATGAGCAGTTCTTC. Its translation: CASSTRQAAGDEQFF.

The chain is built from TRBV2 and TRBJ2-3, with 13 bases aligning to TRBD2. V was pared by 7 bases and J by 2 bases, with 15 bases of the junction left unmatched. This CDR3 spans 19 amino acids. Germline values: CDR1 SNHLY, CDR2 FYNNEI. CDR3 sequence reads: CASTRTSGGPNTDTDTQYF. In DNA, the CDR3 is TGTGCCAGCACAAGGACTAGCGGGGGCCCCAATACCGACACAGATACGCAGTATTTT.

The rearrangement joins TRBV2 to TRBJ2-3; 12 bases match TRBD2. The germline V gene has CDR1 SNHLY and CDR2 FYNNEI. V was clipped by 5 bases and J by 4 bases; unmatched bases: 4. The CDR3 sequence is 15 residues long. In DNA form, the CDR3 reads TGTGCCAGCAGTCCGACTAGCGGGGGCGCAGATACGCAGTATTTT. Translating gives CASSPTSGGADTQYF.

As DNA, the CDR3 is TGTGCCACCAGCAGATTGGGACAGGCCCCCTACCGGAGTCAGCCCCAGCATTTT. Translating it yields CATSRLGQAPYRSQPQHF. The chain combines TRBV15 with TRBJ1-5; 8 bases fit TRBD1. This CDR3 has 18 residues. The ends lost 2 bases at V and 6 bases at J; junction bases unmatched: 15. Germline V gives CDR1 LNHNV, CDR2 YYDKDF (reference sequence).

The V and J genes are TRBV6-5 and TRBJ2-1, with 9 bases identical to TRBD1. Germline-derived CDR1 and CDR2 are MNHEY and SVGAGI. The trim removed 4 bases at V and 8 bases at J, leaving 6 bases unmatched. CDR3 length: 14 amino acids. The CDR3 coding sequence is TGTGCCAGCAGTTCCGGGACAGGGAGGTATGAGCAGTTCTTC. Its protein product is CASSSGTGRYEQFF.

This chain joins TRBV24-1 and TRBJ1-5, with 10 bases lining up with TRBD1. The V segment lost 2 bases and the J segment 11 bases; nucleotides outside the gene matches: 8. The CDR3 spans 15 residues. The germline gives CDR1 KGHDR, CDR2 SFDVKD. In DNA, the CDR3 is TGTGCCACCAGTGATTCGGGACAGGGGAGGGAAGCCCAGCATTTT. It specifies CATSDSGQGREAQHF.

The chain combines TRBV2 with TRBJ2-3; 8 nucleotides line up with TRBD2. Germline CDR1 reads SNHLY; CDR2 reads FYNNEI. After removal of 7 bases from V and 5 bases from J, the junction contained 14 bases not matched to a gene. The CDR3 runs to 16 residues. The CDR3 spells CASNRISGDPVDTQYF. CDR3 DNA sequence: TGTGCCAGCAACAGGATTAGCGGGGACCCAGTAGATACGCAGTATTTT.

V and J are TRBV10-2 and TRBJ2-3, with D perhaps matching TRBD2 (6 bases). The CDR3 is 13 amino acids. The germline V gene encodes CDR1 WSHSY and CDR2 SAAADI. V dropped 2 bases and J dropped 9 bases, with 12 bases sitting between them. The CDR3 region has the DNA TGCGCCAGCAGTGAGCGGGGGATGGGGACGCAGTATTTT. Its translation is CASSERGMGTQYF.

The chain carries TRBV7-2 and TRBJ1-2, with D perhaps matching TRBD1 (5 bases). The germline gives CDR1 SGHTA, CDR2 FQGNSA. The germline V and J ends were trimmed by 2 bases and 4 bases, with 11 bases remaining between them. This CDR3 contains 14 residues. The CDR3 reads CASSLSEGSYGYTF. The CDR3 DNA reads TGTGCCAGCAGCTTATCGGAGGGGAGCTATGGCTACACCTTC.

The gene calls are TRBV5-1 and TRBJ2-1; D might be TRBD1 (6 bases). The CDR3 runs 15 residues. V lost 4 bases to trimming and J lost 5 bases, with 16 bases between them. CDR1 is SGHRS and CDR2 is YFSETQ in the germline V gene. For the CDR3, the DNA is TGCGCCAGCAGCCTACAGGGTAGATTAAACAATGAGCAGTTCTTC. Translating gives CASSLQGRLNNEQFF.

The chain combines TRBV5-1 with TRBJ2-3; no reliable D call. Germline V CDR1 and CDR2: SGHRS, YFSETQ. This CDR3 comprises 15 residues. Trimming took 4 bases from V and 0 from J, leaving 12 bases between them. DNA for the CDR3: TGCGCCAGCAGCGTGGACGGTTCTAGCACAGATACGCAGTATTTT. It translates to CASSVDGSSTDTQYF.

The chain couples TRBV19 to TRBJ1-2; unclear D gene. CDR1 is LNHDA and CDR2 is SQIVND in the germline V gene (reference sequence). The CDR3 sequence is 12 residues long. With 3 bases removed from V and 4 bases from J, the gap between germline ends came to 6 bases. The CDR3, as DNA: TGTGCCAGTAGTATCACTGGCTATGGCTACACCTTC. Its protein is CASSITGYGYTF. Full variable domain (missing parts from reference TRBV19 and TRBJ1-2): DGGITQSPKYLFRKEGQNVTLSCEQNLNHDAMYWYRQDPGQGLRLIYYSQIVNDFQKGDIAEGYSVSREKKESFPLTVTSAQKNPTAFYLCASSITGYGYTFGSGTRLTVV.

The CDR3 here is CASSDGLTGELFF. CDR3 bases: TGTGCCAGCAGTGACGGTCTCACCGGGGAGCTGTTTTTT. V usage is TRBV6-1 and J usage is TRBJ2-2; no clear D. Germline lookup yields CDR1 MNHNS and CDR2 SASEGT. Trimming left V 3 bases short and J 4 bases short, with 6 bases between. CDR3 size: 13 residues.

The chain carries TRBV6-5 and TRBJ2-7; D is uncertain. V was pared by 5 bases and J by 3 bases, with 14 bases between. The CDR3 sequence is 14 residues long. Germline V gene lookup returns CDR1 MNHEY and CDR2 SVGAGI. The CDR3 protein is CASSPRGGGYEQYV. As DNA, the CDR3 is TGTGCCAGCAGTCCCCGTGGTGGCGGCTACGAGCAGTACGTC.